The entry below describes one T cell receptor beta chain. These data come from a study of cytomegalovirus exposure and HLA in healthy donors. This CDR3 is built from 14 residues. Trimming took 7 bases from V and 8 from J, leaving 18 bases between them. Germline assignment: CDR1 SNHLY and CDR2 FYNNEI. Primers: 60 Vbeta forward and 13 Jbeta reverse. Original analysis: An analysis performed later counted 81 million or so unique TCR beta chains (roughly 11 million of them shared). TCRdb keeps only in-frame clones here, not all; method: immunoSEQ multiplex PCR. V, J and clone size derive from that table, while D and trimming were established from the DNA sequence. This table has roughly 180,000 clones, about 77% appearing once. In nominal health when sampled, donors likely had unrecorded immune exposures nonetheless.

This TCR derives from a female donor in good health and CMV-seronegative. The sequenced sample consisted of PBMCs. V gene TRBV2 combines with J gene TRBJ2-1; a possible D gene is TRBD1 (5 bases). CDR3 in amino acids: CASTAGQGVDEQFF. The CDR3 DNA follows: TGTGCCAGCACTGCAGGACAAGGTGTGGATGAGCAGTTCTTC.